These 17 T cell receptor beta chains came from one sample sequenced in a study of blood T cell repertoires in COVID-19. Repertoires were generated with immunoSEQ multiplex PCR, while TCRdb's copy carries only in-frame clones and drops some. The sample lists roughly 250,000 clones, 70% to 85% occurring once. The sequenced material came from peripheral blood. Receptors were obtained from a woman of 80 years or more with active or convalescent COVID-19.

This chain links TRBV19 with TRBJ1-5; perhaps TRBD1 as D (5 bases). The CDR3 totals 15 residues. V shed 8 bases and J shed 2 bases, with 16 bases lying between them. Looked up from germline, CDR1 is LNHDA and CDR2 is SQIVND (reference sequence). CDR3 in amino acids: CASRARGNGNQPQHF. CDR3 nucleotides: TGTGCCAGTCGGGCCCGGGGGAATGGCAATCAGCCCCAGCATTTT.

J is TRBJ2-2 and V is TRBV19, with D possibly being TRBD2 (5 bases). Germline V gene data show CDR1 as LNHDA and CDR2 as SQIVND (reference sequence). V was clipped by 3 bases and J by 7 bases, with 15 bases between them. CDR3 length: 15 amino acids. CDR3 sequence reads: CASSMRRSEDGELFF. The CDR3 nucleotides read TGTGCCAGTAGTATGCGGCGATCGGAGGACGGGGAGCTGTTTTTT.

The sample holds a few counts of this clone. The identical CDR3 is also encoded by other nucleotide sequences in the sample. V gene TRBV5-1 combines with J gene TRBJ1-1, with 8 nucleotides matching TRBD1. V gave up 3 bases and J gave up 1 base; unmatched junction bases: 2. This CDR3 region has 14 residues. CDR1 and CDR2 (germline): SGHRS, YFSETQ. In DNA, the CDR3 is TGCGCCAGCAGCTCGACAGGGGCGAACACTGAAGCTTTCTTT. Amino acid sequence: CASSSTGANTEAFF.

The J gene is TRBJ1-3, the V gene TRBV29-1; no definite D call. Trimming shortened V by 4 bases and J by 0 bases, and 4 bases separated the two germline ends. Germline CDR1 is SQVTM and CDR2 is ANQGSEA. This CDR3 spans 12 amino acids. In nucleotides, the CDR3 is TGCAGCGTTGGTAGCTCTGGAAACACCATATATTTT. It is translated as CSVGSSGNTIYF.

CDR3 sequence reads: CASSQDLLLGGRGQFF. In nucleotides, the CDR3 is TGTGCCAGCAGCCAAGATCTTTTGCTTGGCGGCCGGGGGCAGTTCTTC. The chain couples TRBV3-1 (or the pseudogene TRBV3-2) to TRBJ2-1; the D gene is possibly TRBD2 (5 bases). Trimming stripped 0 bases from V and 12 bases from J, with 21 bases between. The CDR3 covers 16 residues. The germline CDR1 and CDR2 sequences are LGHDT and YNNKEL (reference sequence).

V usage is TRBV27 and J usage is TRBJ2-5, with no clear D. Trimming took 5 bases from V and 5 from J, leaving 12 bases between them. The CDR3 extends over 13 amino acids. Germline V gene sequence: CDR1 MNHEY, CDR2 SMNVEV (reference sequence). The CDR3 here is CASSPSLYETQYF. The CDR3 DNA sequence: TGTGCCAGCAGTCCTTCACTATACGAGACCCAGTACTTC.

This clone was recorded a few times. This chain joins TRBV3-1 (or the pseudogene TRBV3-2) and TRBJ1-6; D is uncertain. V was shortened by 1 base and J by 7 bases, with 8 bases between the two germline ends. Germline-derived CDR1 and CDR2 are LGHDT and YNNKEL (reference sequence). The CDR3 extends over 14 amino acids. The CDR3 loop is CASSQAAGNSPLHF. Here the CDR3 DNA reads TGTGCCAGCAGCCAAGCTGCGGGAAATTCACCCCTCCACTTT.

J is TRBJ1-6 and V is TRBV6-5; no clear D. Germline V gene data show CDR1 as MNHEY and CDR2 as SVGAGI. This CDR3 comprises 16 residues. V gave up 4 bases and J gave up 0 bases, with 10 bases separating them. CDR3 sequence (DNA): TGTGCCAGCAGTTTCCGTTACAGCTCCTATAATTCACCCCTCCACTTT. This sequence encodes CASSFRYSSYNSPLHF.

The CDR3 DNA reads TGTGCCAGCAGTCCGCGGGACGGGCTCTACGAGCAGTACTTC. Amino acid sequence: CASSPRDGLYEQYF. V usage is TRBV6-5 and J usage is TRBJ2-7; a possible D gene is TRBD2 (6 bases). Per the germline V gene, CDR1 is MNHEY and CDR2 is SVGAGI. V gave up 5 bases and J gave up 3 bases, with 14 bases separating them. The CDR3 length is 14 residues.

The J gene is TRBJ1-4, the V gene TRBV5-6; 7 bases are shared with TRBD1. The V gene end was trimmed by 4 bases and the J gene end by 11 bases; junction bases not matched to a gene: 11. Germline CDR1 SGHDT, CDR2 YYEEEE. There are 14 residues in the CDR3. This CDR3 reads CASSTTGVMVKLFF. CDR3 nucleotide sequence: TGTGCCAGCAGCACCACAGGGGTAATGGTGAAACTGTTTTTT.

V usage is TRBV7-8 and J usage is TRBJ1-3, with D uncertain. V was trimmed by 1 base and J by 8 bases, leaving 6 bases between them. The CDR3 consists of 12 residues. Germline lookup yields CDR1 SGHVS and CDR2 FQNEAQ. In DNA, the CDR3 is TGTGCCAGCAGCTTAGGTCGAGACACCATATATTTT. Translation gives CASSLGRDTIYF.

The chain recombines TRBV6-2 or TRBV6-3 with TRBJ2-2; 12 bases align to TRBD2. This CDR3 contains 18 residues. Germline V gives CDR1 MNHEY, CDR2 SVGEGT. The junction had 10 bases not matched to a gene; V was cut back by 8 bases and J by 0 bases. CDR3 region: CASGRGLAGGPNTGELFF. CDR3 in DNA: TGTGCCAGCGGCCGTGGGCTAGCGGGGGGGCCGAACACCGGGGAGCTGTTTTTT.

The chain is built from TRBV18 and TRBJ1-2, with 7 nucleotides matching TRBD1. Germline lookup yields CDR1 KGHSH and CDR2 LQKENI. This CDR3 has 14 residues. The V and J ends lost 8 bases and 1 base, in that order; junction bases with no gene match: 7. The CDR3 region has the DNA TGTGCCAGCCGGGGACAGCTTAGTAACTATGGCTACACCTTC. This encodes CASRGQLSNYGYTF.

This sequence joins TRBV28 and TRBJ2-2; 10 nucleotides agree with TRBD2. J was trimmed by 7 bases and V by 6 bases; bases with no gene match: 8. The germline gives CDR1 MDHEN, CDR2 SYDVKM. This CDR3 contains 15 residues. DNA for the CDR3: TGTGCCAGCAGCCTGCTAGCGGGGGAGGTCGGGGAGCTGTTTTTT. Translating it yields CASSLLAGEVGELFF.

This chain links TRBV5-8 with TRBJ2-1; D gene unclear. CDR3 size: 12 residues. Germline-derived CDR1 and CDR2 are SGHTS and YDEGEE. The V and J ends lost 2 bases and 7 bases respectively, with 7 bases between them. CDR3 DNA sequence: TGTGCCAGCAGCTTACGGTGGAATGAGCAGTTCTTC. Translated, it gives CASSLRWNEQFF. The full variable domain, completed using reference TRBV5-8 and TRBJ2-1, is EAGVTQSPTHLIKTRGQQATLRCSPISGHTSVYWYQQALGLGLQFLLWYDEGEERNRGNFPPRFSGRQFPNYSSELNVNALELEDSALYLCASSLRWNEQFFGPGTRLTVL.

The chain uses TRBV5-1 and TRBJ2-7, with 12 nucleotides matching TRBD2. J lost 6 bases, V lost 0 bases, and 4 bases had no gene match. The CDR3 spans 15 residues. Per germline, CDR1 SGHRS and CDR2 YFSETQ. Written as DNA, the CDR3 is TGCGCCAGCAGCTTGGAGACTAGCGGGAGCCTCGAGCAGTACTTC. Its translation: CASSLETSGSLEQYF.

The chain employs TRBV18 and TRBJ2-2; D remains ambiguous. Germline loops: CDR1 KGHSH, CDR2 LQKENI. CDR3 length: 13 amino acids. V dropped 3 bases and J dropped 1 base, with 3 bases sitting between them. CDR3 sequence: CASSPRNTGELFF. For the CDR3, the DNA is TGTGCCAGCTCACCCAGGAACACCGGGGAGCTGTTTTTT.